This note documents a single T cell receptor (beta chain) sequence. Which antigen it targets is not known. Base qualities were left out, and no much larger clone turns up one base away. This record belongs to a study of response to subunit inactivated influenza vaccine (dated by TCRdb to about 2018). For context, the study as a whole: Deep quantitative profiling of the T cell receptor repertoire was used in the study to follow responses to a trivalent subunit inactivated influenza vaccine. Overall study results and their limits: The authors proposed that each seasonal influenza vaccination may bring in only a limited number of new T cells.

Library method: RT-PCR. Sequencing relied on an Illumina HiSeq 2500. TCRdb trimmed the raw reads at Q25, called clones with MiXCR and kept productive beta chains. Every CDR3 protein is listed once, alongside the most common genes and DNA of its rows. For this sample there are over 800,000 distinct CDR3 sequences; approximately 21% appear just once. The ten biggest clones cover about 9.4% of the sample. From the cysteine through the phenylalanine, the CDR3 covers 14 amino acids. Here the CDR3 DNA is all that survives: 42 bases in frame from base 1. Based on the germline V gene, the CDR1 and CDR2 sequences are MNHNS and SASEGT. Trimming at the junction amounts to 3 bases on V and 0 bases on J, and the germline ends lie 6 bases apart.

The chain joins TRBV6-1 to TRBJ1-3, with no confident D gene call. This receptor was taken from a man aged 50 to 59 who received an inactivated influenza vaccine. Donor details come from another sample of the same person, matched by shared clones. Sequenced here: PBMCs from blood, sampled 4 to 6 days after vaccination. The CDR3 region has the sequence CASSDLPSGNTIYF. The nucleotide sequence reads TGTGCCAGCAGTGACCTACCCTCTGGAAACACCATATATTTT.